This T cell receptor (beta chain) was sequenced during a study of T cells after yellow fever vaccination. Production of TCR cDNA was by 5'RACE template switching, which also added a universal primer site and UMIs. TCRdb redid the calling of the 5' RACE reads with MiXCR, one entry per CDR3 protein. The sample includes approximately 120,000 distinct CDR3 sequences, approximately 9% of them seen just once. Regarding the study as a whole: Sorted repertoires could include abundant contaminating clonotypes from bulk cells. Booster samples showed a return of most primary-vaccination clones (approximately 96% CD4, about 88% CD8).

This clonotype appeared a few times. Its antigen remains unidentified. The sample consisted of CD8+ T cells sorted from PBMCs, taken on the day of the yellow fever booster vaccination. The receptor was derived from a man between 18 and 29 years old who received the YFV17D yellow fever vaccine.

CDR3 protein: CAISEGVLQTDTQYF. The CDR3 bases are TGTGCCATCAGTGAGGGGGTATTACAAACAGATACGCAGTATTTT. The V call is TRBV10-3, the J call TRBJ2-3; D uncertain. Germline-derived CDR1 and CDR2 are ENHRY and SYGVKD. This CDR3 region has 15 residues. V lost 2 bases and J lost 3, with 12 bases in between.